This T cell receptor (beta chain) was recovered during a study of cytomegalovirus exposure and HLA in healthy donors. This PCR relied on a set of 60 Vbeta primers and 13 Jbeta primers. Original analysis: In a later analysis, some 10 million of approximately 80 million unique beta chains occurred in at least two donors. Profiled with immunoSEQ multiplex PCR; TCRdb holds only in-frame clones, not every one. The V and J calls and clone size come from that table; D and trimming were worked out from the DNA. Counted here are roughly 97,000 clones, about a tenth occurring once; the ten biggest clones make up around 5.9%. The CDR3 consists of 15 residues. Germline CDR1 is MNHEY and CDR2 is SMNVEV (reference sequence). The V end was cut by 2 bases, the J end by 6 bases, with 14 bases between. This clone showed up just a few times.

This sequence originates from a man aged 35-49 years in good health and CMV-seropositive. Sequenced: PBMCs. The V gene is TRBV27, the J gene TRBJ1-5; D perhaps matches TRBD1 (6 bases). CDR3 DNA: TGTGCCAGCAGTTTAGACACAGGGCCGGGTCAGCCCCAGCATTTT. Translation: CASSLDTGPGQPQHF.